This TCR beta chain came from a study of CD8 T cell repertoires and HIV-1 epitope variants. Study-level information: Each of Twenty-five Gag and Nef epitope peptides stimulated a separate culture. Equal numbers of autologous T cell-negative cells presented antigen to enriched T cells. Controls were a CMV, EBV and flu pool, Ebola AY9, and no peptide.

The V end lost 0 bases, the J end lost 6 bases, and 17 bases lay between the germline ends. Germline V gives CDR1 LGHNA, CDR2 YNFKEQ. The length of the CDR3 is 16 residues. This clone was recorded only once. Its antigen remains unidentified. Clones were read by immunoSEQ multiplex PCR, and TCRdb kept only the in-frame ones, dropping some. The sample includes about 5,800 clones, approximately 72% of them seen just once. This TCR derives from a male donor with HIV. Sequencing was done on a sample of cultured CD8+ T cells derived from PBMCs. This chain links TRBV4-2 with TRBJ1-1; possibly TRBD1 for D (6 bases). CDR3 protein: CASSQDRGQFGAEAFF. CDR3 bases: TGTGCCAGCAGCCAAGATCGGGGGCAGTTCGGCGCTGAAGCTTTCTTT.